Listed below are T cell receptor beta chains from one sample, sequenced in a study of T cells in tumors after PD-1 blockade. Measured with immunoSEQ multiplex PCR; TCRdb has only the in-frame clones, and not every one. This table holds some 47,000 clones, 79% found once. The starting material was PBMCs, obtained before anti-PD-1 treatment. The receptors come from a human donor with basal cell carcinoma. Both conserved end residues are part of each CDR3. Each record gives: J gene, clone size, D gene, CDR3 length, V gene, CDR3 DNA, CDR3 protein. The D gene is left open where the match is weak. Clone size is not always given. Where it is, it says once, few, many or a class for expanded clones.

TRBJ2-1	-	TRBD1	16	TRBV28	TGTGCCAGCAGTCCGTTGGGACAGGGGGCCCGGAATGAGCAGTTCTTC	CASSPLGQGARNEQFF
TRBJ1-2	once	-	14	TRBV28	TGTGCCAGCAGTTTCACGGACAGCGGCTATGGCTACACCTTC	CASSFTDSGYGYTF
TRBJ1-6	-	-	13	TRBV3-1/TRBV3-2	TGTGCCAGCAGCCATGGGGGGAATTCACCCCTCCACTTT	CASSHGGNSPLHF
TRBJ1-2	-	-	13	TRBV5-8	TGTGCCAGCAGCTTACGGGGGACCTATGGCTACACCTTC	CASSLRGTYGYTF
TRBJ1-1	-	-	13	TRBV19	TGTGCCAGTAGTATTTCAGGGTTCACTGAAGCTTTCTTT	CASSISGFTEAFF
TRBJ1-2	-	TRBD1	16	TRBV5-6	TGTGCCAGCAGCTTGGGTCGGGACAGGGGAGATTATGGCTACACCTTC	CASSLGRDRGDYGYTF
TRBJ1-3	few	-	15	TRBV21-1	TGTGCCAGCAGCAAAAGGGCCTTCTCTGGAAACACCATATATTTT	CASSKRAFSGNTIYF
TRBJ2-1	-	-	15	TRBV28	TGTGCCAGCAGTTTTGGTCTAGCGAGGATAGGTGAGCAGTTCTTC	CASSFGLARIGEQFF
TRBJ1-1	-	-	13	TRBV6-5	TGTGCCAGCAGAATCCGGGAAAACACTGAAGCTTTCTTT	CASRIRENTEAFF
TRBJ1-1	few	-	13	TRBV10-1	TGCGCCAGCAGTGAGTCGCTGGGGACTGAAGCTTTCTTT	CASSESLGTEAFF
TRBJ1-1	-	-	15	TRBV28	TGTGCCAGCAGTTTAGACGACAGACTGAACACTGAAGCTTTCTTT	CASSLDDRLNTEAFF
TRBJ1-1	-	-	16	TRBV6-1	TGTGCCAGCAGTGAGGGGGGGGGATACCTGAACACTGAAGCTTTCTTT	CASSEGGGYLNTEAFF
TRBJ2-2	-	TRBD2	16	TRBV2	TGTGCCAGCAGTGTTATAGCGACTAGCGGGATGGGGGAGCTGTTTTTT	CASSVIATSGMGELFF
TRBJ2-3	-	-	12	TRBV30	TGTGCCACAAAAAAGGGGGGGGATACGCAGTATTTT	CATKKGGDTQYF
TRBJ2-3	-	TRBD2	15	TRBV5-4	TGTGCCAGCAGCTTTCCTAGCGGGGGGGCGGATACGCAGTATTTT	CASSFPSGGADTQYF
TRBJ2-5	-	-	13	TRBV7-2	TGTGCCAGCAGCCTTAAGACTGGGGAGACCCAGTACTTC	CASSLKTGETQYF
TRBJ2-7	-	-	13	TRBV5-1	TGCGCCAGCAGCTTCGCCGGGGGATACGAGCAGTACTTC	CASSFAGGYEQYF
TRBJ1-6	-	TRBD1	15	TRBV25-1	TGTGCCAGCCAGACAGGGTTTCTCTATAATTCACCCCTCCACTTT	CASQTGFLYNSPLHF
TRBJ1-4	-	-	12	TRBV29-1	TGCAGCGTTGGCGGAGGTGGTGAAAAACTGTTTTTT	CSVGGGGEKLFF
TRBJ1-4	once	TRBD1	15	TRBV29-1	TGCAGCGTTGGGGCAGGGGGCCGGTCTGGTGAAAAACTGTTTTTT	CSVGAGGRSGEKLFF
TRBJ2-5	-	TRBD2	15	TRBV14	TGTGCCAGCAGCCTGGGACTAGGAGGACAAGAGACCCAGTACTTC	CASSLGLGGQETQYF
TRBJ2-2	-	TRBD2	16	TRBV9	TGTGCCAGCAGCGCCCTAGCGGGGGGGAGGACCGGGGAGCTGTTTTTT	CASSALAGGRTGELFF
TRBJ2-6	-	-	13	TRBV19	TGTGCCAGTAGTATTGCTTCGGCCAACGTCCTGACTTTC	CASSIASANVLTF
TRBJ2-7	-	TRBD2	14	TRBV13	TGTGCCAGCAGCTCTAGCGGGAGGGGGTACGAGCAGTACTTC	CASSSSGRGYEQYF
TRBJ2-7	-	-	11	TRBV20-1	TGCAGTGCTAGGACAGCGGGCGAGCAGTACTTC	CSARTAGEQYF
TRBJ1-6	-	TRBD1	14	TRBV6-5	TGTGCCAGCAGTTACCTACAGGGGAATTCACCCCTCCACTTT	CASSYLQGNSPLHF
TRBJ2-1	-	-	12	TRBV6-2/TRBV6-3	TGTGCCAGCAGTTTAGGCGGCAATGAGCAGTTCTTC	CASSLGGNEQFF
TRBJ2-1	-	-	13	TRBV20-1	TGCAGTGCTAGTTCGCCGAGTTTAAGGGAGCAGTTCTTC	CSASSPSLREQFF
TRBJ2-7	-	-	14	TRBV4-1	TGCGCCAGCAGCCAAGTTAAGGGAAGCTACGAGCAGTACTTC	CASSQVKGSYEQYF